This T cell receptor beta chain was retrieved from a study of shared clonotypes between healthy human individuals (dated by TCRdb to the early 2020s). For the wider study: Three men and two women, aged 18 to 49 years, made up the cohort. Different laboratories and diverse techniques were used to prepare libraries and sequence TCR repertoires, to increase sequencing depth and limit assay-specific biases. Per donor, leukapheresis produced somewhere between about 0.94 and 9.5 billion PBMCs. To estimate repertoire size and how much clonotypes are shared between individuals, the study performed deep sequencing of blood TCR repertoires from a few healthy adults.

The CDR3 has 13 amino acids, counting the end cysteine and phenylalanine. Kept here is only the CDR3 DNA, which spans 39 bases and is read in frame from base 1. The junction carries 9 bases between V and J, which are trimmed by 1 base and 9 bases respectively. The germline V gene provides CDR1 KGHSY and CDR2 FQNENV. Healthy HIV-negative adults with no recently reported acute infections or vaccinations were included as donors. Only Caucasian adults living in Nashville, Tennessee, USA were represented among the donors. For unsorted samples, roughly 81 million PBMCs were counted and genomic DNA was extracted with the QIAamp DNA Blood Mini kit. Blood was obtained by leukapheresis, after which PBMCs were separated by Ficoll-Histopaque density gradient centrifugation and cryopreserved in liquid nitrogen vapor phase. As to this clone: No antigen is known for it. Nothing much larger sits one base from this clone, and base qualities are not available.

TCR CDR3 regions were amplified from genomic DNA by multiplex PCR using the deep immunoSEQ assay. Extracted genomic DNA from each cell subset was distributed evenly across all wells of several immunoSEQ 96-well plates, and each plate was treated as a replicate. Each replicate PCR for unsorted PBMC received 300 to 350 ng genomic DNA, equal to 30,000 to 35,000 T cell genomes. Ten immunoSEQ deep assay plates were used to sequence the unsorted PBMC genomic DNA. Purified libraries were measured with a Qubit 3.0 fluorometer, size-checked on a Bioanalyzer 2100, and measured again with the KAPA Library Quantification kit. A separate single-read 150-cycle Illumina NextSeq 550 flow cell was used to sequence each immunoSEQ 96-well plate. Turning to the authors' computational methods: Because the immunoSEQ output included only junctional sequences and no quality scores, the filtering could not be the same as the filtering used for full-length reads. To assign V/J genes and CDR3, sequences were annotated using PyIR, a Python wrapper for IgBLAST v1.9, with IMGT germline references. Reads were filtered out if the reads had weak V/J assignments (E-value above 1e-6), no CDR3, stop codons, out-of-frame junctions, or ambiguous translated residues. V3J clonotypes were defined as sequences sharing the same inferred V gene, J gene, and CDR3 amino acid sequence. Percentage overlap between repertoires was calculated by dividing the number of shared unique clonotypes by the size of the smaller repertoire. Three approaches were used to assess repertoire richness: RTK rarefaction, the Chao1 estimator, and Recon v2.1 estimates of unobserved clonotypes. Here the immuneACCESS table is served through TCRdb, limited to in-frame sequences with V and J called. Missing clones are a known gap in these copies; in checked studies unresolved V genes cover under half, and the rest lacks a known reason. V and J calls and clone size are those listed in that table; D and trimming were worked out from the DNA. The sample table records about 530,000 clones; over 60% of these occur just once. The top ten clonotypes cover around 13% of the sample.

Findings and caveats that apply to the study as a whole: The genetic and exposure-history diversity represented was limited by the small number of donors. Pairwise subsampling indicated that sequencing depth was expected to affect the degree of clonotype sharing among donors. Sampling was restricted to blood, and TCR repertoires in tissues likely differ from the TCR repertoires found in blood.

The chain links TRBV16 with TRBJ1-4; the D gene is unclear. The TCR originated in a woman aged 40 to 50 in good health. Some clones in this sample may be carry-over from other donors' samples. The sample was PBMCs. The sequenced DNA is TGTGCCAGCAGCCAATTCCAGTCCCAAAAACTGTTTTTT. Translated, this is CASSQFQSQKLFF.